Listed here are 9 T cell receptor beta chains from one sample, sequenced in a study of vaccination effects on CD4 cells after COVID-19. Assay used: immunoSEQ multiplex PCR; TCRdb lists only in-frame clones, some missing. The sample carries 55,000 or so clones, around 80% recorded once. After expansion with viral peptide pools in the ViraFEST assay, antigen-specific CD4+ T cells were sequenced. Having been cultured for about ten days, the cells underwent CD4+ T cell isolation. PCR showed that the person got SARS-CoV-2 infection at some point between March and December 2020. These TCRs' antigens remain unknown. The specimen was CD4+ T cells from PBMCs cultured with HIV peptides, collected before COVID-19 vaccination. Indicated subset: HIV-1 Nef peptide pool negative control/reference culture. Receptors originate from a human donor who had a prior SARS-CoV-2 infection.

The rearrangement uses TRBV30 and TRBJ2-7, with 10 bases identical to TRBD1. The CDR3 loop spans 13 amino acids. The V segment lost 3 bases and the J segment 4 bases; nucleotides outside the gene matches: 3. Germline lookup yields CDR1 GTSNPN and CDR2 SVGIG (reference sequence). The CDR3 DNA reads as TGTGCCTGGAGGGGGACAGGGGCTTACGAGCAGTACTTC. It specifies CAWRGTGAYEQYF.

This chain connects TRBV6-5 to TRBJ2-4, with no clear D. Trimming removed 5 bases at V and 6 bases at J, with 5 bases between. The CDR3 sequence is 11 residues long. Germline CDR1 and CDR2: MNHEY and SVGAGI. The CDR3 sequence is CASSPRNIQYF. DNA of the CDR3: TGTGCCAGCAGTCCCCGAAACATTCAGTACTTC.

In this sample, this clone turned up once. The rearrangement joins TRBV7-2 to TRBJ2-3; D is undetermined. V gave up 3 bases and J gave up 2 bases, with 9 bases separating them. There are 14 residues in the CDR3. Germline CDR1 SGHTA, CDR2 FQGNSA. CDR3 protein: CASSLVRATDTQYF. In DNA form, the CDR3 reads TGTGCCAGCAGCTTGGTACGAGCCACAGATACGCAGTATTTT.

This clone was found once. The rearrangement links TRBV5-4 to TRBJ2-4; 7 nucleotides align to TRBD2. J lost 8 bases, V lost 4 bases, and 12 bases had no gene match. The CDR3 is 15 amino acids. Germline V lookup: CDR1 SGHNT, CDR2 YYREEE (reference sequence). The CDR3 DNA sequence: TGTGCCAGCAGCCGAGGCGGGGGTAGTTTTGACATTCAGTACTTC. This translates into CASSRGGGSFDIQYF.

The chain combines TRBV5-5 with TRBJ1-5; 12 bases agree with TRBD1. The CDR3 totals 16 residues. Germline CDR1 reads SGHKS; CDR2 reads YYEKEE (reference sequence). V was pared by 1 base and J by 5 bases, with 4 bases of the junction left unmatched. The CDR3 DNA sequence: TGTGCCAGCAGCTTGATCGGGACAGGGGGCGATCAGCCCCAGCATTTT. As protein: CASSLIGTGGDQPQHF.

The CDR3 sequence is CASSLEARLNTGELFF. The CDR3 DNA reads as TGCGCCAGCAGCTTGGAGGCGCGCTTGAACACCGGGGAGCTGTTTTTT. V gene TRBV5-1 combines with J gene TRBJ2-2; D is unclear. The germline V gene encodes CDR1 SGHRS and CDR2 YFSETQ. Trimming took off 0 bases at V and 1 base at J, with 10 bases between the two ends. The CDR3 contains 16 residues.

V gene TRBV7-2 combines with J gene TRBJ2-5, with D uncertain. CDR3 length: 13 residues. Looked up from germline, CDR1 is SGHTA and CDR2 is FQGNSA. V was cut by 4 bases and J by 0 bases, with 6 bases left in between. The CDR3 protein is CASSSLYQETQYF. The CDR3 region has the DNA TGTGCCAGCAGCTCCCTGTACCAAGAGACCCAGTACTTC.

This clone has a handful of counts. The chain employs TRBV7-2 and TRBJ2-1; 7 bases line up with TRBD2. The CDR3 runs to 17 residues. Unmatched junction bases numbered 14, after V lost 5 bases and J lost 4 bases. Germline V gene data show CDR1 as SGHTA and CDR2 as FQGNSA. The CDR3 sequence is CASSHPPGGLYYNEQFF. The DNA of the CDR3 is TGTGCCAGCAGCCACCCACCCGGGGGACTATATTACAATGAGCAGTTCTTC.

This chain connects TRBV7-2 to TRBJ2-7; D remains ambiguous. CDR1 is SGHTA, CDR2 FQGNSA, per germline. The CDR3 is 14 amino acids. The ends were cut back, 5 bases at V and 2 bases at J, with 13 bases in the middle. CDR3 coding DNA: TGTGCCAGCAGCGCCACAGTAGGGCCCTACGAGCAGTACTTC. It encodes CASSATVGPYEQYF.